This TCR beta chain was identified during a study of shared clonotypes between healthy human individuals. The assay was immunoSEQ multiplex PCR, and TCRdb's table has in-frame clones only and misses some. The sample contains 700,000 or so clones, more than 70% of which appear only once. V shed 2 bases and J shed 7 bases, with 14 bases lying between them. CDR1 GTSNPN and CDR2 SVGIG come from the germline V gene (reference sequence). The CDR3 loop spans 14 amino acids. This receptor was identified in a woman in her thirties in good health. The chain recombines TRBV30 with TRBJ1-4; D is uncertain. Sample: memory CD4+ T cells sorted from blood. As to subset: CD45RA-negative fraction. In nucleotides, the CDR3 is TGTGCCTGGAGTCCCCCTGGGTTCGCTGAAAAACTGTTTTTT. Protein product: CAWSPPGFAEKLFF.